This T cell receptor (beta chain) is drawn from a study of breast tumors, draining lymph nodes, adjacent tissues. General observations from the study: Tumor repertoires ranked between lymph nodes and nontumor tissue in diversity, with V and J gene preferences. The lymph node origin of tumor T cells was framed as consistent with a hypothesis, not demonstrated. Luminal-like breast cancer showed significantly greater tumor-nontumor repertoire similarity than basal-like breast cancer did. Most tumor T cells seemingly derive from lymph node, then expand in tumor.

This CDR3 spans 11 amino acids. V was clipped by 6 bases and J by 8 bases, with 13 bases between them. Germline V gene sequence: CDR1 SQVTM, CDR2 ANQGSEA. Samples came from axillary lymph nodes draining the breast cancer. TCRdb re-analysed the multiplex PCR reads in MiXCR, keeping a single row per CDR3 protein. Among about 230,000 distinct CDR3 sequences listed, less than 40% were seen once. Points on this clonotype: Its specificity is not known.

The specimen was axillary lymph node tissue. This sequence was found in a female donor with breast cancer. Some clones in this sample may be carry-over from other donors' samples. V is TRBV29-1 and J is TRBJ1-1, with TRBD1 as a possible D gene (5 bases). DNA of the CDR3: TGCAGCGTCGCTGGACGGGGGGAAGCTTTCTTT. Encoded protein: CSVAGRGEAFF.